The next 17 T cell receptor beta chains were all read from a single sample in a study of OX40 agonist ivuxolimab in advanced cancers. TCRdb keeps only in-frame clones here, not all; method: immunoSEQ multiplex PCR. This table has roughly 77,000 clones, 81% appearing once. Sample: CD4+ or CD8+ T cells sorted from blood, taken in a trial of the OX40 agonist ivuxolimab. The receptors were sampled from an adult with an advanced solid tumor such as melanoma, head and neck, liver or kidney cancer.

The chain uses TRBV19 and TRBJ2-5, with D unresolved. Germline values: CDR1 LNHDA, CDR2 SQIVND (reference sequence). V was trimmed by 1 base and J by 5 bases, leaving 11 bases between them. This CDR3 spans 14 amino acids. The CDR3 coding sequence is TGTGCCAGTAGTATAGCAGCCGTCGGGGAGACCCAGTACTTC. Amino acids: CASSIAAVGETQYF.

The chain employs TRBV21-1 and TRBJ1-6; the table's D call TRBD1 went unverified against the DNA. TRBV21-1 has pseudogene status. The CDR3 has 13 residues. Here the CDR3 reads CATNPGVDSPLHF. The DNA for the CDR3 is TGTGCCACTAACCCAGGGGTGGATTCACCCCTCCACTTT.

The genes are TRBV27 and TRBJ1-1; D call uncertain. Trimming shortened V by 6 bases and J by 1 base, and 12 bases separated the two germline ends. Germline V gene sequence: CDR1 MNHEY, CDR2 SMNVEV (reference sequence). The CDR3 is 14 residues long. CDR3 sequence reads: CASRIVGGNTEAFF. In DNA form, the CDR3 reads TGTGCCAGCAGGATCGTGGGAGGGAACACTGAAGCTTTCTTT.

The chain is built from TRBV7-2 and TRBJ2-5; the match to TRBD2 covers 8 bases. Germline lookup yields CDR1 SGHTA and CDR2 FQGNSA. The CDR3 is 16 residues long. With 4 bases clipped from V and 5 bases from J, the junction kept 12 bases outside the gene matches. This CDR3 reads CASSSSGTRGPETQYF. DNA for the CDR3: TGTGCCAGCAGCTCTTCCGGGACTAGGGGACCGGAGACCCAGTACTTC. Based on the CDR3 plus reference TRBV7-2 and TRBJ2-5, the full variable domain is GAGVSQSPSNKVTEKGKDVELRCDPISGHTALYWYRQSLGQGLEFLIYFQGNSAPDKSGLPSDRFSAERTGGSVSTLTIQRTQQEDSAVYLCASSSSGTRGPETQYFGPGTRLLVL.

The chain is built from TRBV6-5 and TRBJ1-6; D is unresolved. V lost 6 bases to trimming and J lost 3 bases, with 12 bases between them. The CDR3 runs 15 residues. The germline gives CDR1 MNHEY, CDR2 SVGAGI. In nucleotides, the CDR3 is TGTGCCAGCAGCCCCTATAGCGTCTATAATTCACCCCTCCACTTT. Translated: CASSPYSVYNSPLHF.

V gene TRBV6-6 combines with J gene TRBJ1-6, with D perhaps matching TRBD1 (6 bases). In germline, CDR1 is MNHNY, CDR2 SVGAGI (reference sequence). The CDR3 extends over 14 amino acids. The V end lost 6 bases, the J end lost 8 bases, and 14 bases lay between the germline ends. CDR3: CASSPTGRDSPLHF. CDR3 in DNA: TGTGCCAGCAGCCCAACAGGGAGGGATTCACCCCTCCACTTT.

This chain uses TRBV7-3 with TRBJ1-1, with 7 bases identical to TRBD1. This CDR3 is built from 12 residues. Germline trimming cut 5 bases from V and 10 bases from J; bases unmatched to any gene: 7. Germline V gene sequence: CDR1 SGHTA, CDR2 FQGTGA. The CDR3, as DNA: TGTGCCAGCAGCCCTATGGAGGGGGCAGCTTTCTTT. As protein: CASSPMEGAAFF.

The chain recombines TRBV11-3 with TRBJ2-7; 7 bases line up with TRBD2. Germline CDR1 is SGHNT and CDR2 is YENEEA. The CDR3 is 15 residues long. The V gene end was trimmed by 5 bases and the J gene end by 0 bases; junction bases not matched to a gene: 7. The CDR3 protein is CASSPGRGSSYEQYF. DNA of the CDR3: TGTGCCAGCAGCCCTGGTCGCGGGAGCTCCTACGAGCAGTACTTC.

This chain links TRBV27 with TRBJ2-1; the D is unclear. The CDR3 length is 14 residues. Germline CDR1 MNHEY, CDR2 SMNVEV (reference sequence). V was shortened by 4 bases and J by 2 bases, with 9 bases between the two germline ends. The chain's CDR3 is CASSSGQTYNEQFF. The CDR3 nucleotides are TGTGCCAGCAGTTCCGGCCAAACCTACAATGAGCAGTTCTTC.

This clone has a single count. The chain uses TRBV5-5 and TRBJ1-2, with D perhaps matching TRBD1 (5 bases). The CDR3 has 13 residues. The V end was cut by 0 bases, the J end by 4 bases, with 7 bases between. Germline-derived CDR1 and CDR2 are SGHKS and YYEKEE (reference sequence). CDR3 nucleotides: TGTGCCAGCAGCTTGGGGGGGAGCTATGGCTACACCTTC. This codes for CASSLGGSYGYTF.

This clone was seen more than once but under ten times. CDR3 in DNA: TGTGCCAGCAGAGATGGCACACTCAATGAGCAGTTCTTC. Amino acids: CASRDGTLNEQFF. This chain uses TRBV5-4 with TRBJ2-1; D remains unclear. From germline, CDR1 is SGHNT and CDR2 YYREEE (reference sequence). Trimming took 5 bases from V and 6 from J, leaving 12 bases between them. CDR3 length: 13 amino acids. Looking up the rest from reference TRBV5-4 and TRBJ2-1 gives the full variable domain: ETGVTQSPTHLIKTRGQQVTLRCSSQSGHNTVSWYQQALGQGPQFIFQYYREEENGRGNFPPRFSGLQFPNYSSELNVNALELDDSALYLCASRDGTLNEQFFGPGTRLTVL.

This clone was counted a single time. The genes are TRBV20-1 and TRBJ1-1; the D is unclear. V lost 5 bases, J lost 5 bases, and 9 bases lay in between. Germline V CDR1 and CDR2: DFQATT, SNEGSKA (reference sequence). CDR3 length: 11 residues. The CDR3 DNA reads TGCAGTGCTTCGGTCCGAACTGAAGCTTTCTTT. Residues: CSASVRTEAFF.

The chain combines TRBV25-1 with TRBJ2-2, with D perhaps TRBD1 (6 bases). The CDR3 extends over 14 amino acids. The V end was cut by 6 bases, the J end by 5 bases, with 13 bases between. Germline loops: CDR1 MGHDK, CDR2 SYGVNS. The CDR3 nucleotides are TGTGCCAGCAGCCAAATGGGACATACCGGGGAGCTGTTTTTT. Translation: CASSQMGHTGELFF.

This rearrangement joins TRBV19 to TRBJ2-1, with 7 bases lining up with TRBD2. Germline loops: CDR1 LNHDA, CDR2 SQIVND (reference sequence). Unmatched junction bases numbered 10, after V lost 5 bases and J lost 0 bases. The CDR3 loop spans 17 amino acids. The CDR3, as DNA: TGTGCCAGTAGTGGACTGGCTAGCGGTCCCTCCTACAATGAGCAGTTCTTC. Its translation is CASSGLASGPSYNEQFF.

The CDR3 DNA reads as TGTGCCAGTAGTATACGAGGGACGACCGGGGAGCTGTTTTTT. Translating it yields CASSIRGTTGELFF. The gene calls are TRBV19 and TRBJ2-2; D is tentatively TRBD1 or TRBD2 (5 bases each). The CDR3 is made up of 14 amino acids. Germline assignment: CDR1 LNHDA and CDR2 SQIVND (reference sequence). V was clipped by 2 bases and J by 5 bases, with 9 bases between them.

V gene TRBV4-2 combines with J gene TRBJ2-2; D may be TRBD2 (6 bases). Germline V gene lookup returns CDR1 LGHNA and CDR2 YNFKEQ. The germline V and J ends were trimmed by 4 bases and 4 bases, with 13 bases remaining between them. The CDR3 spans 15 residues. In DNA, the CDR3 is TGTGCCAGCAGCCCTGGCGGGGACCGCACCGGGGAGCTGTTTTTT. Its protein product is CASSPGGDRTGELFF.

V and J are TRBV4-1 and TRBJ2-1, with D perhaps being TRBD1 or TRBD2 (5 bases each). The V gene lost 0 bases and the J gene lost 2 bases, with 14 bases spanning the gap. CDR3 length: 17 amino acids. The germline V gene has CDR1 MGHRA and CDR2 YSYEKL. CDR3 nucleotide sequence: TGCGCCAGCAGCCAAGACGTTGAGGGGTCCGCCTACAATGAGCAGTTCTTC. Encoded protein: CASSQDVEGSAYNEQFF.